These T cell receptor beta chains were read from a single sample in a study of coeliac disease. Sequencing was performed with immunoSEQ multiplex PCR; in TCRdb, only in-frame clones are kept and a portion is missing. The sample records 4,200 or so clones, roughly three fifths being singletons. The sequenced sample consisted of intraepithelial lymphocytes from the gut. The receptor set was obtained from a man between 70 and 80 years old with active celiac disease. The CDR3 runs from the conserved cysteine through the conserved F or W. Each record gives: clone size, V gene, J gene, CDR3 protein. Size values are once, few and many counts, or a class for expanded clones, and some rows have none.

size: .; V: TRBV28; J: TRBJ1-5; CDR3: CASTAPGTGGDQPQHF
size: medium-sized; V: TRBV2; J: TRBJ2-1; CDR3: CASRAFGAGAGHEQFF
size: .; V: TRBV18; J: TRBJ2-3; CDR3: CASSPGTSGAFTDTQYF
size: .; V: TRBV28; J: TRBJ2-2; CDR3: CASSLGILVSGGPINTGELFF
size: few; V: TRBV5-1; J: TRBJ2-3; CDR3: CASSSGHLSTDTQYF
size: .; V: TRBV11-2; J: TRBJ2-7; CDR3: CASSLDRVAGTYEQYF
size: .; V: TRBV9; J: TRBJ2-7; CDR3: CASSVMGQGYEQYF
size: .; V: TRBV6-5; J: TRBJ2-2; CDR3: CASSTGQSNTGELFF
size: .; V: TRBV7-2; J: TRBJ2-4; CDR3: CASSVNAGRGIQYF
size: .; V: TRBV10-2; J: TRBJ1-2; CDR3: CASGPSPTGFYGYTF
size: few; V: TRBV28; J: TRBJ1-6; CDR3: CASSLWGSFYLGDSPLHF
size: medium-sized; V: TRBV15; J: TRBJ2-7; CDR3: CATSSPGLTYEQYF
size: once; V: TRBV5-4; J: TRBJ1-6; CDR3: CASSSDRPSSYNSPLHF
size: .; V: TRBV5-1; J: TRBJ2-5; CDR3: CASSPRQERETQYF
size: .; V: TRBV9; J: TRBJ2-7; CDR3: CASTAGGPGDEQYF
size: .; V: TRBV4-1; J: TRBJ2-4; CDR3: CASSQGQGLAKNIQYF
size: .; V: TRBV7-9; J: TRBJ1-5; CDR3: CASSLQGGDQPQHF
size: few; V: TRBV7-8; J: TRBJ2-4; CDR3: CASSLAGAAKNIQYF
size: .; V: TRBV7-3; J: .; CDR3: CASSSDYLDRNPYEQYF
size: .; V: TRBV19; J: TRBJ1-2; CDR3: CASTPDPGHGYTF
size: .; V: TRBV2; J: TRBJ2-7; CDR3: CASRDWAGGNLYEQYF
size: .; V: TRBV11-2; J: TRBJ2-2; CDR3: CASNIPGTGETGELFF
size: .; V: TRBV10-3; J: TRBJ2-6; CDR3: CAISTGTGANVLTF
size: .; V: TRBV5-1; J: TRBJ2-7; CDR3: CASSLGDTPYEQYF
size: .; V: TRBV27; J: TRBJ2-1; CDR3: CASSPTGRGIYNEQFF
size: .; V: TRBV4-3; J: TRBJ2-3; CDR3: CASSQGGGGFTDTQYF
size: .; V: TRBV18; J: TRBJ2-5; CDR3: CASTGQRETQYF
size: .; V: TRBV9; J: .; CDR3: CASSVAGGQSYEQYF
size: few; V: TRBV6-6; J: TRBJ2-7; CDR3: CASSYSTRGLYEQYF
size: .; V: TRBV7-3; J: TRBJ2-6; CDR3: CASSLMSGGAAGANVLTF
size: .; V: TRBV7-6; J: TRBJ2-5; CDR3: CASSARGGGPQETQYF
size: .; V: TRBV19; J: TRBJ2-2; CDR3: CASSRGEDTGELFF
size: .; V: TRBV7-2; J: TRBJ2-5; CDR3: CASSLGTKETQYF
size: .; V: TRBV27; J: .; CDR3: CASSLGMRAYEQYF
size: .; V: TRBV2; J: TRBJ2-7; CDR3: CASRETGTSYEQYF
size: .; V: TRBV4-1; J: TRBJ1-2; CDR3: CASSPDLGQNFFYGYTF
size: .; V: TRBV5-3; J: TRBJ2-1; CDR3: CARSQTQQAGKGRNEQFF
size: .; V: TRBV9; J: TRBJ1-3; CDR3: CASSVGAGHGNTIYF
size: .; V: TRBV5-1; J: TRBJ1-1; CDR3: CASSPPQGVNTEAFF
size: .; V: TRBV28; J: TRBJ1-2; CDR3: CASSFSPQGYTF
size: .; V: TRBV27; J: TRBJ2-5; CDR3: CASTGTSGDQETQYF